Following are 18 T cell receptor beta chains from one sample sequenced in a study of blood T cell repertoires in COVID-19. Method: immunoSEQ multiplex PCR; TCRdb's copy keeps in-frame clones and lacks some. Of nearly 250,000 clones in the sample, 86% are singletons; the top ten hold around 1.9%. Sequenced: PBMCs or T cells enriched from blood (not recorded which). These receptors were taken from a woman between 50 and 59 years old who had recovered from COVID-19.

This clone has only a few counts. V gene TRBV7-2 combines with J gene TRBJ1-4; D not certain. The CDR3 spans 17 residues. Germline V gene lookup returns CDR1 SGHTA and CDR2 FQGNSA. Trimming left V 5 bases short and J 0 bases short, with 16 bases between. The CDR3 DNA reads TGTGCCAGCAGCCCAACGGTACGAGGCTCAACTAATGAAAAACTGTTTTTT. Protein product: CASSPTVRGSTNEKLFF. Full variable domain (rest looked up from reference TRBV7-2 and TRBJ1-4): GAGVSQSPSNKVTEKGKDVELRCDPISGHTALYWYRQSLGQGLEFLIYFQGNSAPDKSGLPSDRFSAERTGGSVSTLTIQRTQQEDSAVYLCASSPTVRGSTNEKLFFGSGTQLSVL.

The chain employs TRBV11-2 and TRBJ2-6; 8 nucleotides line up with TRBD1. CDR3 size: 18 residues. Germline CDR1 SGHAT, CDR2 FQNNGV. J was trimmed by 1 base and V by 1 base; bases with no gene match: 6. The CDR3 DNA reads TGTGCCAGCAGCTTAGGACAGGGGCCCATTTCTGGGGCCAACGTCCTGACTTTC. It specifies CASSLGQGPISGANVLTF.

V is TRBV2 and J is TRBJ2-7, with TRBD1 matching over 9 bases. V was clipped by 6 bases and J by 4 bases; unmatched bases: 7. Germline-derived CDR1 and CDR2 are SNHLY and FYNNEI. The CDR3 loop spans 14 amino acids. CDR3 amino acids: CASRPGQGPYEQYF. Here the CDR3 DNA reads TGTGCCAGCAGACCGGGACAGGGTCCTTACGAGCAGTACTTC.

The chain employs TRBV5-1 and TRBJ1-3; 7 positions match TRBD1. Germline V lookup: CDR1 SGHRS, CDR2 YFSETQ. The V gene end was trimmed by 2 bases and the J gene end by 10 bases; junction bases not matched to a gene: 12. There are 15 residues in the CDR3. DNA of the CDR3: TGCGCCAGCAGCTTATCATCCGGGACAGTAAGGACCATATATTTT. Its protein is CASSLSSGTVRTIYF.

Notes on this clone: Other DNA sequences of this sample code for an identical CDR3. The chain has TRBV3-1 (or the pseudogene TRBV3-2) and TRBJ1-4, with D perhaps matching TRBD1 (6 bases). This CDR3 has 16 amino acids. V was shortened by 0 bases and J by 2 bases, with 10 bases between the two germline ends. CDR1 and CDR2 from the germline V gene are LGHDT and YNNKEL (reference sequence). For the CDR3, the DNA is TGTGCCAGCAGCCAAGAGAGGACAGCCACTAATGAAAAACTGTTTTTT. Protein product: CASSQERTATNEKLFF.

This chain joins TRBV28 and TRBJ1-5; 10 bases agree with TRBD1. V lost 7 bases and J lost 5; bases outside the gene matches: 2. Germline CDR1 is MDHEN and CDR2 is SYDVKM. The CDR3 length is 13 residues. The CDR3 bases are TGTGCCAGCAAAGGGACAGGGGATCAGCCCCAGCATTTT. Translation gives CASKGTGDQPQHF.

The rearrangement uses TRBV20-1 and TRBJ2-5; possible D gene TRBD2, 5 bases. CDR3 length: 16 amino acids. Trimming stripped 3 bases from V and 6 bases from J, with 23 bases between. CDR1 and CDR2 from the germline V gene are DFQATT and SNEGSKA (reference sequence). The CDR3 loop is CSASMTVGRSGKTQYF. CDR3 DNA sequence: TGCAGTGCTAGTATGACCGTGGGCAGGTCCGGGAAGACCCAGTACTTC.

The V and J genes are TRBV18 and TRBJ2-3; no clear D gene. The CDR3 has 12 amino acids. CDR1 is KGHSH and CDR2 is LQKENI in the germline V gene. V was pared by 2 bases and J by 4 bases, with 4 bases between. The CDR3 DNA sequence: TGTGCCAGCTCACCAGGGCCAGATACGCAGTATTTT. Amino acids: CASSPGPDTQYF.

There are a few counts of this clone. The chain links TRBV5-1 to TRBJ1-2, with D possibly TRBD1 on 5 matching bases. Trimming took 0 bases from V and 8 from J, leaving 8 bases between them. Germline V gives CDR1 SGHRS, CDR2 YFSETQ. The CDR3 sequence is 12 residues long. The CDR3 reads CASSLGQSGYTF. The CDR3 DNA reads TGCGCCAGCAGCTTGGGACAGTCGGGCTACACCTTC.

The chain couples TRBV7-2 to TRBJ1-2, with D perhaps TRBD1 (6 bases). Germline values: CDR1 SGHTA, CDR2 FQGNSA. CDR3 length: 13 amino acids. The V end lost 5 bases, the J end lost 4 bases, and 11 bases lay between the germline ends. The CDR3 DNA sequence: TGTGCCAGCAGCACTCGACAGGTCTATGGCTACACCTTC. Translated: CASSTRQVYGYTF.

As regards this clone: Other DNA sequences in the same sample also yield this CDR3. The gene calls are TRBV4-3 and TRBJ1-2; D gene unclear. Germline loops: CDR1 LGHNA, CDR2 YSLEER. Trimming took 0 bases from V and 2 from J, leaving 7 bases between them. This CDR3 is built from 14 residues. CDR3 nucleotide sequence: TGCGCCAGCAGCCAAGAGGGCGGGAACTATGGCTACACCTTC. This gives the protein CASSQEGGNYGYTF.

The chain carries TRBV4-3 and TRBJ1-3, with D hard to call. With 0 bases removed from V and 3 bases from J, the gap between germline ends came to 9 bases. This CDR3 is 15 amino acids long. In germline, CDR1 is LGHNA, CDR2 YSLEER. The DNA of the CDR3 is TGCGCCAGCAGCCAAGATCCGGGGTATGGAAACACCATATATTTT. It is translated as CASSQDPGYGNTIYF.

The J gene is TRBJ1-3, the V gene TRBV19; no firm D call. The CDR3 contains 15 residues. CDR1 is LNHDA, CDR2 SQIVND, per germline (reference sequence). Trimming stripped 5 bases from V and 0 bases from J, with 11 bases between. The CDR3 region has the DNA TGTGCCAGTAGTCCGACCGGGAGCTCTGGAAACACCATATATTTT. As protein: CASSPTGSSGNTIYF.

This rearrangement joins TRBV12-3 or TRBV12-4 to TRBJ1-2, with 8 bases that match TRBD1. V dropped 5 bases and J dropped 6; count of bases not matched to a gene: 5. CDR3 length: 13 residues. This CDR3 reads CASSSQGANGYTF. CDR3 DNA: TGTGCCAGCAGTAGCCAGGGGGCGAATGGCTACACCTTC.

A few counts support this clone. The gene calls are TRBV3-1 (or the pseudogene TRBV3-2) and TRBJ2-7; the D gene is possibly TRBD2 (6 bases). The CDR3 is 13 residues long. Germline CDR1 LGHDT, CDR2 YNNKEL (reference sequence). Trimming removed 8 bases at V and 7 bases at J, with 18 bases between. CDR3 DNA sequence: TGTGCCAGCGCCGGGACTGCCTTTGGGGAGCAGTACTTC. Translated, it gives CASAGTAFGEQYF.

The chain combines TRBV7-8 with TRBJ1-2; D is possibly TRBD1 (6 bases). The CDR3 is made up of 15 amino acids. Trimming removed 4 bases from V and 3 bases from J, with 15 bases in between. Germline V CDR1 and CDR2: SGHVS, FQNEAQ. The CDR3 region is CASSSRDQGYYGYTF. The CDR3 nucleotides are TGTGCCAGCAGCTCCCGGGATCAGGGGTACTATGGCTACACCTTC.

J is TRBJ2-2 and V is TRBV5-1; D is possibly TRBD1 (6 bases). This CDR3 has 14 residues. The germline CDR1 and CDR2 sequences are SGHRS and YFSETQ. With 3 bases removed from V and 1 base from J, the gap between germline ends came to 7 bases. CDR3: CASSWGQNTGELFF. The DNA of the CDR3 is TGCGCCAGCAGCTGGGGACAGAACACCGGGGAGCTGTTTTTT.

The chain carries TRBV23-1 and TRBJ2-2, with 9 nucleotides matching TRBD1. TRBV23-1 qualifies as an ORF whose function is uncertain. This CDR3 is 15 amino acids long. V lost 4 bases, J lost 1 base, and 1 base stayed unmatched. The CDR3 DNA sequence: TGCGCCAGCAGTCGGGACAGGGAGAACACCGGGGAGCTGTTTTTT. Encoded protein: CASSRDRENTGELFF.